This is a list of T cell receptor beta chains from one sample in a study of CD8 T cells in Susac syndrome. TCRdb called the immunoSEQ multiplex PCR reads again in MiXCR, with one record for every CDR3 protein. The table has approximately 210,000 distinct CDR3 sequences, around 93% seen once; the top ten hold around 0.15%. Specimen: CD4+ T cells from PBMCs. Every receptor here comes from a human donor with Susac syndrome. The CDR3 runs from the conserved cysteine through the conserved F or W. D genes are given only for firm matches. Rows give clone size only sometimes, using once, few, many, or a class for an expanded clone.

>TRBD1|NA|TRBJ2-4|TRBV6-2/TRBV6-3
TGTGCCAGCAGCCACCGGCAGGGACAGGGAATTCAAAACATTCAGTACTTC
CASSHRQGQGIQNIQYF
>NA|NA|TRBJ1-6|TRBV6-1
TGTGCCAGCAGTGCCCCGGTGGATGTAGGGGGGAATTCACCCCTCCACTTT
CASSAPVDVGGNSPLHF
>NA|NA|TRBJ2-1|TRBV20-1
TGCAGTGCCCAGATCACAGGCTCCCATGAGCAGTTCTTC
CSAQITGSHEQFF
>NA|NA|TRBJ1-2|TRBV12-3/TRBV12-4
TGTGCCAGCAGTTTATACGGGGGCAGCTACACCTTC
CASSLYGGSYTF
>NA|NA|TRBJ1-1|TRBV5-1
TGCGCCAGCAGCTTGGATCAGGGGAACACTGAAGCTTTCTTT
CASSLDQGNTEAFF
>TRBD1|NA|TRBJ1-5|TRBV13
TGTGCCAGCAGCATCCGACAGGGGATCAATCAGCCCCAGCATTTT
CASSIRQGINQPQHF
>NA|NA|TRBJ2-3|TRBV3-1
TGTGCCAGCAGCCTCCACCCTCCAGATACGCAGTATTTT
CASSLHPPDTQYF
>NA|NA|TRBJ1-1|TRBV7-9
TGTGCCAGCAGCCCTGGGGGGGAGAACACTGAAGCTTTCTTT
CASSPGGENTEAFF
>TRBD2|NA|TRBJ2-5|TRBV28
TGTGCCAGCAGGTCCGGGGGGGCCGGACAAGAGACCCAGTACTTC
CASRSGGAGQETQYF
>TRBD1|NA|TRBJ1-1|TRBV20-1
TGCAGTGCTAGAGATCCTCCGGGACAGGGTGAAGCTTTCTTT
CSARDPPGQGEAFF
>TRBD2|NA|TRBJ2-5|TRBV6-1
TGTGCCAGCAGCCCACTTCAGCGGGGCCAAGAGACCCAGTACTTC
CASSPLQRGQETQYF
>NA|NA|TRBJ1-2|TRBV5-1
TGCGCCAGCAGCTTGGGGCCCCTCGCAAACGGACGTGGCTACACCTTC
CASSLGPLANGRGYTF
>TRBD1|once|TRBJ1-2|TRBV20-1
TGCAGTGCTTTGCAGGGGGCGCGAAACTATGGCTACACCTTC
CSALQGARNYGYTF
>NA|NA|TRBJ2-6|TRBV19
TGTGCCAGTAGTAGGCACTCAGAGACTGGGGCCAACGTCCTGACTTTC
CASSRHSETGANVLTF
>TRBD1|few|TRBJ2-2|TRBV5-4
TGTGCCAGCAGCCGGGACAGGGGCACCGGGGAGCTGTTTTTT
CASSRDRGTGELFF
>TRBD1|once|TRBJ2-3|TRBV5-1
TGCGCCAGCAGCTTGGACCCAGGGGGATCCACAGATACGCAGTATTTT
CASSLDPGGSTDTQYF
>NA|NA|TRBJ2-2|TRBV5-1
TGCGCCAGCAGCTTGTCACCGGACACCGGGGAGCTGTTTTTT
CASSLSPDTGELFF
>TRBD1|NA|TRBJ1-2|TRBV20-1
TGCAGTGCCTATCCCCGGGGACAGGGAACCGGGGGTGGCTACACCTTC
CSAYPRGQGTGGGYTF
>NA|NA|TRBJ1-5|TRBV20-1
TGCAGTTTGGGGGGGGTTAGTCAGCCCCAGCATTTT
CSLGGVSQPQHF
>NA|NA|TRBJ1-1|TRBV18
TGTGCCAGCTCACCGGCCAACATGAACACTGAAGCTTTCTTT
CASSPANMNTEAFF